This TCR beta chain was sequenced for a study of blood T cells in healthy people across ages. The CDR3 runs 16 residues. Trimming took 0 bases from V and 3 from J; bases not matched to a gene: 5. Germline CDR1 and CDR2: MGHRA and YSYEKL. This clonotype appeared a few times. Primed by a sample-barcoded 5' primer and a J-beta primer mix, a second PCR proceeded for 7 to 11 cycles. TCRdb redid the calling of the 5' RACE reads with MiXCR, one entry per CDR3 protein. The table includes 1,100,000 or so distinct CDR3 sequences, 40% to 55% detected once. This clonotype was obtained from a woman aged 60 to 75 in good health. V and J are TRBV4-1 and TRBJ2-7; TRBD1 matches at 10 bases. The sample consisted of blood. This CDR3 is CASSQDGTGDLYEQYF. The DNA of the CDR3 is TGCGCCAGCAGCCAAGACGGGACAGGGGACCTCTACGAGCAGTACTTC.